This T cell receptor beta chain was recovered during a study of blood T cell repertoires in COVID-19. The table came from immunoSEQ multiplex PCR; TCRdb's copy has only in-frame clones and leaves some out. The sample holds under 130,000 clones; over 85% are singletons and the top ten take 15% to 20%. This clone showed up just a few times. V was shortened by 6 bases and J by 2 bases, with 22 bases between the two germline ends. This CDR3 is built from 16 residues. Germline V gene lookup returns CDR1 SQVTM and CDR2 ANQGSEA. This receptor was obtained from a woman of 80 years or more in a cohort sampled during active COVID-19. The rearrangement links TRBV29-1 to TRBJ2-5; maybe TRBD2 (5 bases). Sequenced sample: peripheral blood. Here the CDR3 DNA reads TGCAGCGTGCCCCGGGATCTCATTAGCCCTCAAGAGACCCAGTACTTC. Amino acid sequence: CSVPRDLISPQETQYF.